This TCR beta chain was sequenced during a study of T cells in tuberculosis. The CDR3 sequence is 12 residues long. CDR1 and CDR2 (germline): MNHEY, SVGAGI. J gave up 5 bases and V 7 bases, and 4 bases lay outside the gene matches. In regard to this clone: The antigen remains unidentified.

Sequenced by immunoSEQ multiplex PCR; TCRdb stores in-frame clones only, minus some. The table lists about 34,000 clones, 93% of them singletons. Study outcomes and limitations: GMM-specific TCRs were nearer to active tuberculosis alpha repertoires, suggesting expansion.

Time point meaning: new active TB diagnosis, blood taken before or within 7 days of starting treatment. The chain recombines TRBV6-5 with TRBJ2-5; 7 bases are shared with TRBD2. This specimen consisted of PBMCs, obtained at tuberculosis diagnosis. The receptor's source is an adult with tuberculosis. CDR3 region: CASTGGDETQYF. The CDR3, as DNA: TGTGCCAGCACTGGGGGGGACGAGACCCAGTACTTC.